These 22 T cell receptor beta chains share one sample of origin, sequenced in a study of shared clonotypes between healthy human individuals (dated by TCRdb to the early 2020s). The method was the immunoSEQ multiplex PCR assay. TCRdb carries this immuneACCESS record with in-frame sequences only. Its versions omit some clonotypes, under half of them owing to an unresolved V gene in the studies checked, with the rest unexplained. For this sample the table gives about 2 million clones, of which 90% to 95% were detected only once. More than 0.1% of the sample rests with the top ten. Sequenced: naive CD4+ T cells sorted from blood. In the paper's terms, the cell subset or site label means: CD45RA+ positively selected. The receptor set was obtained from a man aged 18 to 35 in good health.

The chain joins TRBV7-9 to TRBJ2-3; no clear D gene. The CDR3 contains 14 residues. Germline CDR1 and CDR2: SEHNR and FQNEAQ (reference sequence). Trimming stripped 3 bases from V and 0 bases from J, with 7 bases between. The CDR3 DNA reads as TGTGCCAGCAGCTTGGGCAGCAGCACAGATACGCAGTATTTT. It specifies CASSLGSSTDTQYF.

The gene calls are TRBV19 and TRBJ2-4, with 11 bases lining up with TRBD2. This CDR3 spans 15 amino acids. After removal of 7 bases from V and 5 bases from J, the junction contained 7 bases not matched to a gene. Germline CDR1 and CDR2: LNHDA and SQIVND (reference sequence). CDR3 bases: TGTGCCAGTACGCCCGGGACTAGCGGCCAAAACATTCAGTACTTC. Its protein product is CASTPGTSGQNIQYF.

The chain uses TRBV7-2 and TRBJ2-5; 8 bases match TRBD1. The V gene's germline CDR1 is SGHTA and CDR2 FQGNSA. The junction had 4 bases not matched to a gene; V was cut back by 5 bases and J by 5 bases. The CDR3 sequence is 13 residues long. This CDR3 reads CASSGTGGETQYF. For the CDR3, the DNA is TGTGCCAGCAGCGGGACAGGTGGTGAGACCCAGTACTTC.

The chain couples TRBV7-8 to TRBJ2-4; 8 bases match TRBD1. The V segment lost 4 bases and the J segment 8 bases; nucleotides outside the gene matches: 4. Germline lookup yields CDR1 SGHVS and CDR2 FQNEAQ. CDR3 length: 13 residues. CDR3 in amino acids: CASSWDRWDIQYF. CDR3 nucleotides: TGTGCCAGCAGCTGGGACAGGTGGGACATTCAGTACTTC. The full variable domain, with the rest looked up from reference TRBV7-8 and TRBJ2-4, is GAGVSQSPRYKVAKRGQDVALRCDPISGHVSLFWYQQALGQGPEFLTYFQNEAQLDKSGLPSDRFFAERPEGSVSTLKIQRTQQEDSAVYLCASSWDRWDIQYFGAGTRLSVL.

The chain joins TRBV10-3 to TRBJ1-5; 7 positions agree with TRBD1. The junction had 5 bases not matched to a gene; V was cut back by 10 bases and J by 2 bases. The CDR3 has 13 residues. Germline V CDR1 and CDR2: ENHRY, SYGVKD. In DNA, the CDR3 is TGTGCCACCGGCGGGACAGGCAATCAGCCCCAGCATTTT. Protein: CATGGTGNQPQHF.

The rearrangement joins TRBV11-2 to TRBJ2-5; D is possibly TRBD1 (5 bases). CDR1 and CDR2 (germline): SGHAT, FQNNGV. The CDR3 is 13 amino acids. V was pared by 1 base and J by 3 bases, with 6 bases between. The CDR3 loop is CASSLATEETQYF. The CDR3 bases are TGTGCCAGCAGCTTAGCGACAGAAGAGACCCAGTACTTC.

V usage is TRBV10-3 and J usage is TRBJ1-1; D uncertain. Germline lookup yields CDR1 ENHRY and CDR2 SYGVKD. Trimming removed 5 bases at V and 6 bases at J, with 22 bases between. The CDR3 is 16 residues long. The CDR3 bases are TGTGCCATCAGTTCAGATTTGTTTCGGGGTGAGGCTGAAGCTTTCTTT. It translates to CAISSDLFRGEAEAFF.

The V and J genes are TRBV6-1 and TRBJ2-5, with D possibly TRBD1 on 6 matching bases. Looked up from germline, CDR1 is MNHNS and CDR2 is SASEGT. The ends were cut back, 8 bases at V and 4 bases at J, with 14 bases in the middle. CDR3 length: 13 amino acids. The chain's CDR3 is CASLRGIGETQYF. Here the CDR3 DNA reads TGTGCCAGCCTCAGGGGAATCGGAGAGACCCAGTACTTC.

The chain uses TRBV5-1 and TRBJ2-1; TRBD1 aligns across 10 bases. J was trimmed by 6 bases and V by 3 bases; bases with no gene match: 9. This CDR3 spans 16 amino acids. The germline CDR1 and CDR2 sequences are SGHRS and YFSETQ. The CDR3 DNA follows: TGCGCCAGCAGCTATCCCCGGGACAGGGGAGCCAATGAGCAGTTCTTC. The encoded protein is CASSYPRDRGANEQFF.

V and J are TRBV28 and TRBJ2-2, with a weak D call TRBD1 (6 bases). The germline V and J ends were trimmed by 3 bases and 8 bases, with 19 bases remaining between them. Germline V CDR1 and CDR2: MDHEN, SYDVKM. This CDR3 is 16 amino acids long. This chain's CDR3 is CASSLEAGAFAGELFF. CDR3 coding DNA: TGTGCCAGCAGTTTGGAGGCAGGGGCCTTCGCTGGGGAGCTGTTTTTT.

This clone has only a few counts. This sample also contains other DNA sequences that code for the same CDR3. The rearrangement uses TRBV27 and TRBJ1-2; D gene unclear. Germline values: CDR1 MNHEY, CDR2 SMNVEV (reference sequence). V was trimmed by 3 bases and J by 5 bases, leaving 7 bases between them. The CDR3 is made up of 12 amino acids. In DNA form, the CDR3 reads TGTGCCAGCAGTTTGGCCGGTTATGGCTACACCTTC. It codes for CASSLAGYGYTF.

The gene calls are TRBV5-1 and TRBJ1-4; 7 nucleotides match TRBD1. CDR1 and CDR2 from the germline V gene are SGHRS and YFSETQ. V shed 3 bases, J shed 7 bases, and the junction held 12 bases outside the gene matches. The length of the CDR3 is 16 residues. CDR3 nucleotide sequence: TGCGCCAGCAGCTCAAAGGGACAGTTCTCGGGTGAAAAACTGTTTTTT. Amino acids: CASSSKGQFSGEKLFF.

The chain is built from TRBV29-1 and TRBJ1-2; D gene unclear. The CDR3 is 14 residues long. Germline CDR1 is SQVTM and CDR2 is ANQGSEA. V was cut by 2 bases and J by 0 bases, with 10 bases left in between. The CDR3, as DNA: TGCAGCGTTGAACAAGGGTCCGCTAACTATGGCTACACCTTC. Translation gives CSVEQGSANYGYTF.

This rearrangement joins TRBV6-6 to TRBJ1-1; 11 nucleotides align to TRBD1. Germline CDR1 MNHNY, CDR2 SVGAGI (reference sequence). This CDR3 region has 14 residues. The ends lost 7 bases at V and 1 base at J; junction bases unmatched: 2. CDR3 nucleotides: TGTGCCAGCACCGGACAGGGGGCGAACACTGAAGCTTTCTTT. Its protein product is CASTGQGANTEAFF.

The chain combines TRBV25-1 with TRBJ2-3; D not resolved. V was pared by 3 bases and J by 2 bases, with 6 bases between. CDR1 is MGHDK and CDR2 is SYGVNS in the germline V gene. The CDR3 loop spans 13 amino acids. Here the CDR3 reads CASSDYYTDTQYF. For the CDR3, the DNA is TGTGCCAGCAGTGACTACTACACAGATACGCAGTATTTT.

The chain is built from TRBV30 and TRBJ2-7; D is perhaps TRBD1 (5 bases). The germline V gene encodes CDR1 GTSNPN and CDR2 SVGIG (reference sequence). The CDR3 sequence is 13 residues long. Trimming cost V 4 bases and J 4 bases, with 14 bases left between them. CDR3 in DNA: TGTGCCTGGAACCCAGGGCGAATTTACGAGCAGTACTTC. It specifies CAWNPGRIYEQYF.

The chain carries TRBV10-3 and TRBJ2-2, with 10 bases fitting TRBD2. The CDR3 consists of 20 residues. Germline lookup yields CDR1 ENHRY and CDR2 SYGVKD. J gave up 7 bases and V 2 bases, and 19 bases lay outside the gene matches. CDR3 in DNA: TGTGCCATCAGTGAGGACAGGGATTCCAGCGGGAGGGCATTGTACGGGGAGCTGTTTTTT. This sequence encodes CAISEDRDSSGRALYGELFF.

The J gene is TRBJ2-7, the V gene TRBV6-6; TRBD1 matches 9 bases. In germline, CDR1 is MNHNY, CDR2 SVGAGI (reference sequence). The CDR3 totals 15 residues. Trimming cost V 6 bases and J 6 bases; bases outside gene matches: 12. The CDR3 DNA reads as TGTGCCAGCAGCCCCACAGGGGGCTCGACCGGCGAGCAGTACTTC. As protein: CASSPTGGSTGEQYF.

On this clone: Other DNA sequences in the same sample also yield this CDR3. This chain joins TRBV5-4 and TRBJ2-3; the D is unclear. Trimming left V 4 bases short and J 0 bases short, with 9 bases between. The CDR3 sequence is 14 residues long. Germline CDR1 is SGHNT and CDR2 is YYREEE (reference sequence). The CDR3 reads CASSPGPSTDTQYF. DNA of the CDR3: TGTGCCAGCAGCCCCGGCCCTAGCACAGATACGCAGTATTTT.

CDR3 DNA: TGTGCCAGAAGCCTACCAAGAAGATACAGGGGGACTAATGAAAAACTGTTTTTT. Amino acid sequence: CARSLPRRYRGTNEKLFF. The rearrangement uses TRBV5-3 and TRBJ1-4, with TRBD1 identical over 8 bases. TRBV5-3 is designated an ORF whose function remains uncertain. V was clipped by 4 bases and J by 2 bases; unmatched bases: 13. The CDR3 has 18 residues.

The chain couples TRBV29-1 to TRBJ2-3; 9 bases are shared with TRBD1. The CDR3 covers 14 residues. J lost 14 bases, V lost 6 bases, and 18 bases had no gene match. The germline gives CDR1 SQVTM, CDR2 ANQGSEA. This CDR3 is CSVSGTGNIKVWYF. CDR3 sequence (DNA): TGCAGCGTCTCCGGGACAGGGAACATCAAGGTGTGGTATTTT.

The V call is TRBV25-1, the J call TRBJ2-1; 8 bases align to TRBD2. This CDR3 has 14 amino acids. V gave up 4 bases and J gave up 2 bases; unmatched junction bases: 1. From germline, CDR1 is MGHDK and CDR2 SYGVNS. The CDR3 coding sequence is TGTGCCAGCAGTGTAGCGGGAACCTACAATGAGCAGTTCTTC. Translating it yields CASSVAGTYNEQFF.